This is a list of T cell receptor beta chains from one sample in a study of CD8 T cells in ankylosing spondylitis. TCRdb reanalysed the 5' RACE reads using MiXCR and keeps one entry per CDR3 protein. This table holds a few hundred thousand distinct CDR3 sequences, over 15% found once. Material for sequencing was blood, either unsorted or a sorted T cell fraction (not recorded which). The receptors here all came from a male donor with ankylosing spondylitis or in good health (not recorded which). Each CDR3 is given with its conserved first and last residue. The D gene is left open where the match is weak.

CAISGGGLAKNIQYF | TRBV10-3 | TRBD2 | TRBJ2-4
CASSPLAEQYNEQFF | TRBV7-6 | TRBD2 | TRBJ2-1
CSARDRVLNTEAFF | TRBV20-1 | NA | TRBJ1-1
CSASGGVGHEQYF | TRBV20-1 | NA | TRBJ2-7
CASSSSLAGGPNEQFF | TRBV6-5 | TRBD2 | TRBJ2-1
CASSWTGAHSYEQYF | TRBV5-1 | TRBD1 | TRBJ2-7
CASSATRRVYEQYF | TRBV6-1 | NA | TRBJ2-7
CASSLAGAGADDF | TRBV5-1 | NA | TRBJ2-3
CSVEGGRARDTDTQYF | TRBV29-1 | NA | TRBJ2-3
CASSQDTGLATNEQFF | TRBV4-2 | NA | TRBJ2-1
CSVELWDGGYNEQFF | TRBV29-1 | NA | TRBJ2-1
CASLGFGNTIYF | TRBV12-3/TRBV12-4 | NA | TRBJ1-3
CASSDRGSGEKLFF | TRBV13 | TRBD1 | TRBJ1-4
CASSLSTGSSYEQYF | TRBV27 | NA | TRBJ2-7
CAIRRAGDNEQFF | TRBV10-3 | TRBD2 | TRBJ2-1
CSARDRDRGRTGELFF | TRBV20-1 | TRBD1 | TRBJ2-2
CASSPWTSGRYTDTQYF | TRBV5-1 | TRBD2 | TRBJ2-3